Presented here are 26 T cell receptor beta chains from one specimen sequenced in a study of blood T cell repertoires in COVID-19. Repertoires were generated with immunoSEQ multiplex PCR, while TCRdb's copy carries only in-frame clones and drops some. The sample gives approximately 270,000 clones, approximately 90% of which show up once; roughly 3.9% is in the top ten. Material for sequencing was PBMCs or T cells enriched from blood (not recorded which). Receptors were obtained from a woman in her 30s with acute COVID-19.

Comment on this clone: The same CDR3 arises from other DNA sequences in this sample as well. This chain connects TRBV7-2 to TRBJ1-5, with D perhaps TRBD1 (5 bases). Looked up from germline, CDR1 is SGHTA and CDR2 is FQGNSA. The CDR3 has 15 amino acids. V lost 1 base, J lost 2 bases, and 9 bases lay in between. CDR3 DNA sequence: TGTGCCAGCAGCTTAGTTTGGGGGGGCAATCAGCCCCAGCATTTT. Protein: CASSLVWGGNQPQHF.

This clone was seen a handful of times. The chain joins TRBV5-1 to TRBJ2-7, with TRBD2 identical over 7 bases. V was clipped by 0 bases and J by 6 bases; unmatched bases: 12. The CDR3 has 16 residues. CDR1 is SGHRS, CDR2 YFSETQ, per germline. Here the CDR3 reads CASSLDWSGITSEQYF. The CDR3 DNA follows: TGCGCCAGCAGCTTGGATTGGAGCGGGATCACCTCCGAGCAGTACTTC.

The chain employs TRBV7-3 and TRBJ2-7, with D unresolved. Per germline, CDR1 SGHTA and CDR2 FQGTGA. CDR3 length: 8 amino acids. The CDR3 DNA is TGTGCCAGCAACCCCCAGAAGGTC. This codes for CASNPQKV.

The chain combines TRBV6-5 with TRBJ2-3; no definite D call. CDR3 length: 11 residues. Trimming shortened V by 6 bases and J by 8 bases, and 9 bases separated the two germline ends. CDR1 MNHEY and CDR2 SVGAGI come from the germline V gene. The DNA for the CDR3 is TGTGCCAGCAGCCTCCCCCCTACGCAGTATTTT. Translated: CASSLPPTQYF.

The V and J genes are TRBV10-3 and TRBJ1-1; D possibly corresponds to TRBD1 (5 bases). The CDR3 consists of 12 residues. V gave up 6 bases and J gave up 8 bases, with 13 bases separating them. Germline loops: CDR1 ENHRY, CDR2 SYGVKD. The CDR3: CAIRTSGMEAFF. The CDR3 bases are TGTGCCATCAGAACTTCAGGGATGGAAGCTTTCTTT.

The rearrangement joins TRBV5-4 to TRBJ2-7; 10 bases line up with TRBD2. Germline-derived CDR1 and CDR2 are SGHNT and YYREEE (reference sequence). Trimming at V came to 0 bases and at J to 5 bases, leaving 2 bases not matched to a gene. The CDR3 has 14 amino acids. CDR3 sequence (DNA): TGTGCCAGCAGCTTGGCTAGCGGGAGTAACGAGCAGTACTTC. Translating gives CASSLASGSNEQYF.

This rearrangement joins TRBV28 to TRBJ2-1; 12 bases map to TRBD2. Germline CDR1 MDHEN, CDR2 SYDVKM. Trimming cost V 7 bases and J 6 bases; bases outside gene matches: 7. The CDR3 length is 15 residues. CDR3 bases: TGTGCCAGCACCCCGGGACTAGCGGGTTTCAATGAGCAGTTCTTC. As protein: CASTPGLAGFNEQFF. The full variable domain, in which reference TRBV28 and TRBJ2-1 provide the parts outside the CDR3, is DVKVTQSSRYLVKRTGEKVFLECVQDMDHENMFWYRQDPGLGLRLIYFSYDVKMKEKGDIPEGYSVSREKKERFSLILESASTNQTSMYLCASTPGLAGFNEQFFGPGTRLTVL.

The chain couples TRBV19 to TRBJ2-1, with TRBD1 matching over 7 bases. In germline, CDR1 is LNHDA, CDR2 SQIVND (reference sequence). Trimming at V came to 3 bases and at J to 4 bases, leaving 6 bases not matched to a gene. The CDR3 spans 15 residues. The CDR3 loop reads CASSMTDRPYNEQFF. In nucleotides, the CDR3 is TGTGCCAGTAGTATGACGGACAGGCCATACAATGAGCAGTTCTTC.

This clone was seen only once. The chain couples TRBV19 to TRBJ2-2; possibly TRBD2 for D (7 bases). There are 14 residues in the CDR3. V was clipped by 10 bases and J by 7 bases, with 19 bases between them. Germline V gives CDR1 LNHDA, CDR2 SQIVND (reference sequence). The CDR3 DNA is TGTGCCACCACGAGCGGGACAATTTACGGGGAGCTGTTTTTT. It yields the protein CATTSGTIYGELFF.

This rearrangement joins TRBV10-3 to TRBJ1-5; D remains ambiguous. V lost 0 bases and J 1 base, leaving 13 bases between the germline ends. Germline V gives CDR1 ENHRY, CDR2 SYGVKD. The CDR3 length is 17 residues. CDR3: CAISESVPGLSNQPQHF. The CDR3, as DNA: TGTGCCATCAGTGAGTCCGTCCCGGGGTTAAGCAATCAGCCCCAGCATTTT.

This clone was found once. This rearrangement joins TRBV28 to TRBJ2-5; 12 nucleotides match TRBD2. Losses at the gene ends were 6 bases for V and 2 bases for J; bases not matched to a gene: 10. The V gene's germline CDR1 is MDHEN and CDR2 SYDVKM. The CDR3 consists of 17 residues. In DNA form, the CDR3 reads TGTGCCAGCAGCCTTGGACTAGCGGGAAAGGTACAAGAGACCCAGTACTTC. Residues: CASSLGLAGKVQETQYF.

The chain combines TRBV18 with TRBJ2-7; D unresolved. Germline lookup yields CDR1 KGHSH and CDR2 LQKENI. CDR3 length: 13 residues. Trimming removed 2 bases from V and 2 bases from J, with 7 bases in between. CDR3 region: CASSPSQTYEQYF. CDR3 DNA sequence: TGTGCCAGCTCACCATCACAGACCTACGAGCAGTACTTC.

This sequence joins TRBV18 and TRBJ1-1; 7 positions match TRBD1. The trim removed 4 bases at V and 7 bases at J, leaving 6 bases unmatched. In germline, CDR1 is KGHSH, CDR2 LQKENI. This CDR3 has 13 amino acids. The CDR3 protein is CASSRLRDSEAFF. The CDR3 DNA reads TGTGCCAGCTCACGCCTCCGGGACAGTGAAGCTTTCTTT.

A single count supports this clone. The chain has TRBV27 and TRBJ2-1, with a tentative D call TRBD1 (6 bases). Germline V gene data show CDR1 as MNHEY and CDR2 as SMNVEV (reference sequence). The V end was cut by 2 bases, the J end by 10 bases, with 15 bases between. The CDR3 has 14 residues. CDR3 coding DNA: TGTGCCAGCAGTTTAACCCTCCGGACAGACGAGCAGTTCTTC. Amino acid sequence: CASSLTLRTDEQFF.

The gene calls are TRBV27 and TRBJ2-7; 10 bases line up with TRBD2. This CDR3 comprises 17 residues. CDR1 is MNHEY, CDR2 SMNVEV, per germline (reference sequence). V lost 6 bases and J lost 0; bases outside the gene matches: 11. The CDR3 sequence is CASSGPPTSGISYEQYF. CDR3 nucleotides: TGTGCCAGCAGCGGGCCCCCAACTAGCGGGATCTCCTACGAGCAGTACTTC.

This chain connects TRBV6-2 or TRBV6-3 to TRBJ2-1; 10 bases are shared with TRBD2. Germline CDR1 and CDR2: MNHEY and SVGEGT. The CDR3 totals 15 residues. Losses at the gene ends were 2 bases for V and 8 bases for J; bases not matched to a gene: 6. The CDR3 sequence is CASSYGLAGVDEQFF. The CDR3 nucleotides are TGTGCCAGCAGTTACGGGCTAGCGGGAGTGGATGAGCAGTTCTTC.

The CDR3 protein is CASSLVVEETEAFF. The CDR3 DNA reads as TGTGCCAGCAGCTTAGTGGTCGAGGAGACTGAAGCTTTCTTT. The V and J genes are TRBV7-2 and TRBJ1-1; no clear D. V was pared by 1 base and J by 5 bases, with 11 bases between. This CDR3 contains 14 residues. In germline, CDR1 is SGHTA, CDR2 FQGNSA.

The chain combines TRBV28 with TRBJ2-7; D might be TRBD1 (5 bases). The CDR3 has 14 amino acids. V was trimmed by 8 bases and J by 1 base, leaving 15 bases between them. CDR1 is MDHEN, CDR2 SYDVKM, per germline. The CDR3 is CASSMGPRSYEQYF. The CDR3 region has the DNA TGTGCCAGCTCGATGGGGCCAAGGTCCTACGAGCAGTACTTC.

This chain links TRBV18 with TRBJ2-5; D not resolved. The CDR3 consists of 12 residues. Germline CDR1 KGHSH, CDR2 LQKENI. Trimming left V 2 bases short and J 5 bases short, with 6 bases between. CDR3 in amino acids: CASSPSEETQYF. The CDR3 region has the DNA TGTGCCAGCTCACCATCTGAGGAGACCCAGTACTTC. Full variable domain (missing parts from reference TRBV18 and TRBJ2-5): NAGVMQNPRHLVRRRGQEARLRCSPMKGHSHVYWYRQLPEEGLKFMVYLQKENIIDESGMPKERFSAEFPKEGPSILRIQQVVRGDSAAYFCASSPSEETQYFGPGTRLLVL.

Only one count was recorded for this clone. This sequence joins TRBV29-1 and TRBJ1-1; D not resolved. The V gene's germline CDR1 is SQVTM and CDR2 ANQGSEA. CDR3 length equals 13 residues. V lost 0 bases and J lost 1, with 6 bases in between. CDR3 nucleotides: TGCAGCGTTGAAGACGGTGGGAACACTGAAGCTTTCTTT. This translates into CSVEDGGNTEAFF. The variable domain in full, with the rest retrieved from reference TRBV29-1 and TRBJ1-1, is SAVISQKPSRDICQRGTSLTIQCQVDSQVTMMFWYRQQPGQSLTLIATANQGSEATYESGFVIDKFPISRPNLTFSTLTVSNMSPEDSSIYLCSVEDGGNTEAFFGQGTRLTVV.

This sequence joins TRBV21-1 and TRBJ1-2; the table's D gene call, TRBD1, was not cross checked with the DNA. TRBV21-1 is reported as a pseudogene. The CDR3 consists of 17 residues. In DNA form, the CDR3 reads TGTGCCAGCAGCACTCGACAGGGACTCTCTACTAACTATGGCTACACCTTC. It codes for CASSTRQGLSTNYGYTF.

The V gene is TRBV4-1, the J gene TRBJ2-1; a weak D match, TRBD1 (5 bases). The CDR3 loop spans 17 amino acids. Germline V gene lookup returns CDR1 MGHRA and CDR2 YSYEKL. V was trimmed by 0 bases and J by 0 bases, leaving 12 bases between them. The CDR3 DNA follows: TGCGCCAGCAGCCAAGATTATGGGGCAAGCTCCTACAATGAGCAGTTCTTC. This translates into CASSQDYGASSYNEQFF.

V is TRBV5-1 and J is TRBJ2-1; a weak D match, TRBD1 (5 bases). The V end was cut by 5 bases, the J end by 7 bases, with 16 bases between. CDR1 SGHRS and CDR2 YFSETQ come from the germline V gene. This CDR3 spans 14 amino acids. As DNA, the CDR3 is TGCGCCAGCAGTTGGTCGAATCAGGGAAATGAGCAGTTCTTC. It is translated as CASSWSNQGNEQFF.

This clone was seen a single time. This rearrangement joins TRBV7-9 to TRBJ2-3; 10 bases are a match to TRBD2. This CDR3 contains 15 residues. CDR1 is SEHNR, CDR2 FQNEAQ, per germline (reference sequence). J lost 4 bases, V lost 4 bases, and 5 bases had no gene match. The CDR3 region has the DNA TGTGCCAGCAGCTCGACAGGGACTAGCGCAGATACGCAGTATTTT. This codes for CASSSTGTSADTQYF.

The rearrangement links TRBV4-1 to TRBJ2-2; 11 bases match TRBD1. This CDR3 comprises 15 residues. Germline CDR1 and CDR2: MGHRA and YSYEKL. The V segment lost 4 bases and the J segment 7 bases; nucleotides outside the gene matches: 5. DNA for the CDR3: TGCGCCAGCAGCCGTATGGGACAGGGGGTCGGGGAGCTGTTTTTT. It is translated as CASSRMGQGVGELFF.

The J gene is TRBJ1-3, the V gene TRBV15; D remains unclear. Germline V CDR1 and CDR2: LNHNV, YYDKDF (reference sequence). The CDR3 loop spans 12 amino acids. The V gene lost 4 bases and the J gene lost 4 bases, with 5 bases spanning the gap. Here the CDR3 DNA reads TGTGCCACCAGCAAACAGGGAAACACCATATATTTT. It encodes CATSKQGNTIYF.